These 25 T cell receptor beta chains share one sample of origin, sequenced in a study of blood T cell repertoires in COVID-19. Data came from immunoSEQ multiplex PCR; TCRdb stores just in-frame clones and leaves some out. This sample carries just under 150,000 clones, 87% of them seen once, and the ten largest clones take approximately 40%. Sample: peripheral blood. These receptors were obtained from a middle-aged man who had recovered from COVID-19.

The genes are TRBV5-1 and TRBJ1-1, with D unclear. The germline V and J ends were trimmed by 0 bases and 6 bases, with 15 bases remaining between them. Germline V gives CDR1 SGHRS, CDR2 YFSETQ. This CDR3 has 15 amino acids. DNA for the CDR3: TGCGCCAGCAGCTTGGTCGGGTTTAGTGTATCTGAAGCTTTCTTT. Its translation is CASSLVGFSVSEAFF.

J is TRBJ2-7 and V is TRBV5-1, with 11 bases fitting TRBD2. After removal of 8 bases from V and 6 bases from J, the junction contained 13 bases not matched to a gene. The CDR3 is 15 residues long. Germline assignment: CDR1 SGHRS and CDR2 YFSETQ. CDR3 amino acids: CASTSLTSGGLEQYF. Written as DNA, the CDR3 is TGCGCCAGTACCTCGCTTACTAGCGGGGGACTCGAGCAGTACTTC.

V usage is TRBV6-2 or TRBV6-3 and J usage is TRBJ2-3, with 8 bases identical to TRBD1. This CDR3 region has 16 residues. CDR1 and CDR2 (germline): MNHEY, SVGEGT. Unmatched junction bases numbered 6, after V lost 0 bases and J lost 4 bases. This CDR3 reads CASSYSRTGLSDTQYF. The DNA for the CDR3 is TGTGCCAGCAGTTACTCGCGGACAGGGCTGTCAGATACGCAGTATTTT.

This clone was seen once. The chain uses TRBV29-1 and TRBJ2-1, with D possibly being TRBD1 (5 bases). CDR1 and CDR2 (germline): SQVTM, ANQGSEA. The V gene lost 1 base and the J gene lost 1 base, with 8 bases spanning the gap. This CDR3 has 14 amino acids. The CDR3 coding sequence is TGCAGCGTTGAAGCGAAGGGGTCCTACAATGAGCAGTTCTTC. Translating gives CSVEAKGSYNEQFF.

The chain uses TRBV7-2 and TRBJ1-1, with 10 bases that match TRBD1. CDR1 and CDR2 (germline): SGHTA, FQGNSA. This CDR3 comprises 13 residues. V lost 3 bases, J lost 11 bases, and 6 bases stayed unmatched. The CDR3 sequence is CASSFNGQGVAFF. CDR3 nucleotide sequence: TGTGCCAGCAGCTTTAACGGACAGGGGGTTGCTTTCTTT.

The CDR3 DNA reads TGTGCCAGCTGGGACAGCACCTATAATTCACCCCTCCACTTT. Its protein product is CASWDSTYNSPLHF. This chain links TRBV2 with TRBJ1-6; 7 nucleotides agree with TRBD1. This CDR3 is built from 14 residues. In germline, CDR1 is SNHLY, CDR2 FYNNEI. With 8 bases clipped from V and 2 bases from J, the junction kept 3 bases outside the gene matches.

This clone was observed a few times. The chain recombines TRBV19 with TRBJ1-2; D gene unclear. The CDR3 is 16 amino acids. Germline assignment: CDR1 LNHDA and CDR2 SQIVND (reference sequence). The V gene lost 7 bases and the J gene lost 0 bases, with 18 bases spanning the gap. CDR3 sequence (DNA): TGTGCCAGTATAGAACCGGCCGGCGGAGCTAACTATGGCTACACCTTC. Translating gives CASIEPAGGANYGYTF.

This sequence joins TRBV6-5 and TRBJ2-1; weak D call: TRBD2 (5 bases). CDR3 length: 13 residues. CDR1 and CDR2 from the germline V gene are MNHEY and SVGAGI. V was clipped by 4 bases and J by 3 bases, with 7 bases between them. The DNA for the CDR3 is TGTGCCAGCAGTTTCCGGGACTACAATGAGCAGTTCTTC. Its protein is CASSFRDYNEQFF.

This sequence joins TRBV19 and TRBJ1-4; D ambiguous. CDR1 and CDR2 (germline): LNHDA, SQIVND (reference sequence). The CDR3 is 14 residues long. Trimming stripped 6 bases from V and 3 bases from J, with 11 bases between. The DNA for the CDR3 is TGTGCCAGTAGCACCGACATTTCTAATGAAAAACTGTTTTTT. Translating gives CASSTDISNEKLFF.

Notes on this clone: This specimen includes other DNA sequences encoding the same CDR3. The CDR3 region is CASSYSRQGNQPQHF. The CDR3 coding sequence is TGTGCCAGCAGTTATTCTCGGCAGGGAAATCAGCCCCAGCATTTT. The V call is TRBV6-5, the J call TRBJ1-5; D is possibly TRBD1 (5 bases). This CDR3 contains 15 residues. V was trimmed by 3 bases and J by 4 bases, leaving 13 bases between them. Germline V lookup: CDR1 MNHEY, CDR2 SVGAGI.

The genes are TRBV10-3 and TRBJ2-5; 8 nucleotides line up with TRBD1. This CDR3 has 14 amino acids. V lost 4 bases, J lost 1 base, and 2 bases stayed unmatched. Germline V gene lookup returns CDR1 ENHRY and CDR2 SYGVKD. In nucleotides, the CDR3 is TGTGCCATCAGTGCTACAGGGGGCCAAGAGACCCAGTACTTC. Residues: CAISATGGQETQYF.

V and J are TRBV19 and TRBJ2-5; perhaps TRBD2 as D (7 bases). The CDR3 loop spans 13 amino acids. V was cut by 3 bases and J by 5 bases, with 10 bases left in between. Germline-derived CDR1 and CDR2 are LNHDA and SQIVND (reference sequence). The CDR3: CASSMRGRETQYF. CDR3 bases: TGTGCCAGTAGTATGCGGGGGCGGGAGACCCAGTACTTC.

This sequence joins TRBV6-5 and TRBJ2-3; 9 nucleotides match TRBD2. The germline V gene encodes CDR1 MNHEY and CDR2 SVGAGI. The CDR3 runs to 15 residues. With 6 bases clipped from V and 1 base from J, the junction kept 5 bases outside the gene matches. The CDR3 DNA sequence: TGTGCCAGCAGGCGATTAGCGGGGGGCACAGATACGCAGTATTTT. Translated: CASRRLAGGTDTQYF.

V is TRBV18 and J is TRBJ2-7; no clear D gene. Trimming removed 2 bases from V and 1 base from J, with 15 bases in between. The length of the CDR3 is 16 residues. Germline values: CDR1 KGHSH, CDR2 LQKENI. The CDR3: CASSPISGFGSYEQYF. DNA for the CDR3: TGTGCCAGCTCACCAATTAGTGGATTCGGGTCCTACGAGCAGTACTTC.

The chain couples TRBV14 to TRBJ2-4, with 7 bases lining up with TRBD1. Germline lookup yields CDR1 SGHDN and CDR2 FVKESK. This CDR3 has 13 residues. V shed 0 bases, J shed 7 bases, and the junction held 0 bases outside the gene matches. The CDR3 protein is CASSQDRGNIQYF. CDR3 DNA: TGTGCCAGCAGCCAAGACAGGGGGAACATTCAGTACTTC.

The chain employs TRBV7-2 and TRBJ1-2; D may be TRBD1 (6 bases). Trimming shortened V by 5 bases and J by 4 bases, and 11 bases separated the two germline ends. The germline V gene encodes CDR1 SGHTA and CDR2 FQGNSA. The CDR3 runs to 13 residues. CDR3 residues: CASSLAGAYGYTF. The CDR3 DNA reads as TGTGCCAGCAGCCTCGCAGGGGCCTATGGCTACACCTTC.

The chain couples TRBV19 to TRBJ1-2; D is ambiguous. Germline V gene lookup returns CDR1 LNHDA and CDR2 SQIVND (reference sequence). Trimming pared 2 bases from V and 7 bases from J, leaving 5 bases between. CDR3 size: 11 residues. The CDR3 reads CASSIMSGYTF. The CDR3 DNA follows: TGTGCCAGTAGTATAATGAGTGGCTACACCTTC.

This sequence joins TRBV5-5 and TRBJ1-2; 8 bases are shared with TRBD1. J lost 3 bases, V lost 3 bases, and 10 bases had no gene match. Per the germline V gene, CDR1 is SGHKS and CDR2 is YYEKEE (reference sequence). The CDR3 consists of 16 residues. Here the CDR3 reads CASSSPGQGTDYGYTF. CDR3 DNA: TGTGCCAGCAGCTCGCCTGGACAGGGCACGGACTATGGCTACACCTTC. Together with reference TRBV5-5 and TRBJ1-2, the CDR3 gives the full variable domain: DAGVTQSPTHLIKTRGQQVTLRCSPISGHKSVSWYQQVLGQGPQFIFQYYEKEERGRGNFPDRFSARQFPNYSSELNVNALLLGDSALYLCASSSPGQGTDYGYTFGSGTRLTVV.

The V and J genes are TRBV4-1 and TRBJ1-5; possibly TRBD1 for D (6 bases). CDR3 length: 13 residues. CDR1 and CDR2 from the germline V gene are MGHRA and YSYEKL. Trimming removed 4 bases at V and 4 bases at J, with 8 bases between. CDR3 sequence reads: CASSLDRNQPQHF. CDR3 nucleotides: TGCGCCAGCAGCCTCGACAGGAATCAGCCCCAGCATTTT.

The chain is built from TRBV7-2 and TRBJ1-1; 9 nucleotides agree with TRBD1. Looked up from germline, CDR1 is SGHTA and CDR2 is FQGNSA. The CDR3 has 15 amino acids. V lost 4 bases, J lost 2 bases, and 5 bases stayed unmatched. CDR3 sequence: CASSYSTGGNTEAFF. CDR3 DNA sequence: TGTGCCAGCAGCTACTCCACAGGGGGCAACACTGAAGCTTTCTTT.

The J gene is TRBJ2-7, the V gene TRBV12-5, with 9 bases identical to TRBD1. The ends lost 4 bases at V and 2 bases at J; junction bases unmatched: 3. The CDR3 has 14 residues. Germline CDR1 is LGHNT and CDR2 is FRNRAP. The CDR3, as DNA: TGTGCTAGTGGTTGGGGGACAGGGACCTACGAGCAGTACTTC. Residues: CASGWGTGTYEQYF.

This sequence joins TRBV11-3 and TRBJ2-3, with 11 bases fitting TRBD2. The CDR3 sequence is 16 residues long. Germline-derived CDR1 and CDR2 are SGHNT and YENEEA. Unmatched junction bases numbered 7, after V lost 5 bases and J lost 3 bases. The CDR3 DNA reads TGTGCCAGCAGCCGAAATAGCGGGGGGGCGACAGATACGCAGTATTTT. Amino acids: CASSRNSGGATDTQYF. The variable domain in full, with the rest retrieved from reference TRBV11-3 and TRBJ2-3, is EAGVVQSPRYKIIEKKQPVAFWCNPISGHNTLYWYLQNLGQGPELLIRYENEEAVDDSQLPKDRFSAERLKGVDSTLKIQPAELGDSAVYLCASSRNSGGATDTQYFGPGTRLTVL.

The CDR3 loop is CASSSTGGRISWGETQYF. CDR3 DNA sequence: TGTGCCAGCAGCTCCACAGGGGGCAGGATATCCTGGGGAGAGACCCAGTACTTC. The chain has TRBV5-8 and TRBJ2-5; TRBD1 matches at 9 bases. V lost 3 bases, J lost 4 bases, and 16 bases stayed unmatched. The germline V gene encodes CDR1 SGHTS and CDR2 YDEGEE. The CDR3 runs to 18 residues.

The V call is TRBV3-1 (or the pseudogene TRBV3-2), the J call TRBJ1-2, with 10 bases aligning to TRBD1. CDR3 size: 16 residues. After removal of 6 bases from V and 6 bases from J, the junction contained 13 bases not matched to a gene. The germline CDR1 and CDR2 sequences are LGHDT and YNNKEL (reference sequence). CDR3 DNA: TGTGCCAGCAGACCTACTCGGGACAGGGGACTCAATGGCTACACCTTC. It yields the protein CASRPTRDRGLNGYTF.

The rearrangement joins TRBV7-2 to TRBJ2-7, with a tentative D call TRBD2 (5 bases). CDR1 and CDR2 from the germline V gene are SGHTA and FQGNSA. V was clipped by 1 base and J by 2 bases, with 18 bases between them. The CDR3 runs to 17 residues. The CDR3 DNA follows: TGTGCCAGCAGCTTAGAAGGACTTGGGGTAGGGACCTACGAGCAGTACTTC. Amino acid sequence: CASSLEGLGVGTYEQYF.